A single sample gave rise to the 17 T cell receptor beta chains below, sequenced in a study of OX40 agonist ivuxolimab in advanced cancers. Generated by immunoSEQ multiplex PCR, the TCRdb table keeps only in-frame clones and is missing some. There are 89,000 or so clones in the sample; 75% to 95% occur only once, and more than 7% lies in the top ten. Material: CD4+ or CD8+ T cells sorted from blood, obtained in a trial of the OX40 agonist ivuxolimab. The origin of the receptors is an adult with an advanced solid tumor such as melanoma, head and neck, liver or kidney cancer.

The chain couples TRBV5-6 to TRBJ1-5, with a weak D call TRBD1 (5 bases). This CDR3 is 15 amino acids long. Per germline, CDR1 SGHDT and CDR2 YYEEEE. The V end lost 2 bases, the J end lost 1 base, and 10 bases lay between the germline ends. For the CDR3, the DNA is TGTGCCAGCAGCTTAGGCGGGGCAAGCAATCAGCCCCAGCATTTT. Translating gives CASSLGGASNQPQHF.

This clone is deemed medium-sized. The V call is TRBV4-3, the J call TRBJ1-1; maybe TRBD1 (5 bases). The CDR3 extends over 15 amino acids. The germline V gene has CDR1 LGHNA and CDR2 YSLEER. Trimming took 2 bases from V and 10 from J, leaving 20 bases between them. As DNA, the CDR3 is TGCGCCAGCAGCCAACGCCGGGACCCAACCCAACGAGCTTTCTTT. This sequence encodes CASSQRRDPTQRAFF.

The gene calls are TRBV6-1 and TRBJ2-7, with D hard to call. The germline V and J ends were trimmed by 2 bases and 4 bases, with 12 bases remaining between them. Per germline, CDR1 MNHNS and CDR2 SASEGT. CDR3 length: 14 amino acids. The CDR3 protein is CASSEYGSVYEQYV. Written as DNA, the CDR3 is TGTGCCAGCAGTGAATATGGCAGTGTTTACGAGCAGTACGTC.

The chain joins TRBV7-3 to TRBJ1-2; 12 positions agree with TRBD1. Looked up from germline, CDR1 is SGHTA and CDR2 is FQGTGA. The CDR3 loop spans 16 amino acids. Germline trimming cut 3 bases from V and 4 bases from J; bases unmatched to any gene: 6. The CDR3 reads CASSLGQGASCYGYTF. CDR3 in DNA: TGTGCCAGCAGCTTGGGACAGGGGGCTTCGTGCTATGGCTACACCTTC.

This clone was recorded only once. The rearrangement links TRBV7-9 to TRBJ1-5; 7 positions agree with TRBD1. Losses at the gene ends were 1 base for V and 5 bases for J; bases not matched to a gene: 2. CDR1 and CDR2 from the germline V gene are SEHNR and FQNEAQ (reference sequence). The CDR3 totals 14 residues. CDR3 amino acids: CASSLGQGDQPQHF. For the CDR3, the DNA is TGTGCCAGCAGCTTAGGACAGGGTGATCAGCCCCAGCATTTT.

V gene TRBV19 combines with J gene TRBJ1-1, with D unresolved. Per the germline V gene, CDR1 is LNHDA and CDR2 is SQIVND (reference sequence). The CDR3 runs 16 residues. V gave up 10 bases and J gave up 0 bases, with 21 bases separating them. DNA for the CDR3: TGTGCCACCCGAACTCTTATTACAGCCCTGAACACTGAAGCTTTCTTT. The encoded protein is CATRTLITALNTEAFF.

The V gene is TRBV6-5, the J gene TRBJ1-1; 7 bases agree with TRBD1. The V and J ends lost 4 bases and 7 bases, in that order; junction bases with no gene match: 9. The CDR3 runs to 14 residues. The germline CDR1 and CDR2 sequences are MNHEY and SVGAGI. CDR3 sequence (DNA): TGTGCCAGCAGTTTGGGGACAGAAAGTGTTGAAGCTTTCTTT. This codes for CASSLGTESVEAFF.

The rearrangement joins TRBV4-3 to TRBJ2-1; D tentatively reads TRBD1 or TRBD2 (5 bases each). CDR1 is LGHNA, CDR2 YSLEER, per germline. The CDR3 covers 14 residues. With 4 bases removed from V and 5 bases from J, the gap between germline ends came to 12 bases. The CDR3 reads CASSLLGENNEQFF. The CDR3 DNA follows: TGCGCCAGCAGCCTATTGGGGGAAAACAATGAGCAGTTCTTC.

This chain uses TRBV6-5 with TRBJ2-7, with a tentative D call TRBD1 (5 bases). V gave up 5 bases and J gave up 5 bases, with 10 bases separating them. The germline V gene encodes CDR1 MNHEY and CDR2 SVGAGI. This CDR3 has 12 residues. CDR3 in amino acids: CASSQGTHEQYV. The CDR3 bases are TGTGCCAGCAGTCAGGGTACCCACGAGCAGTACGTC.

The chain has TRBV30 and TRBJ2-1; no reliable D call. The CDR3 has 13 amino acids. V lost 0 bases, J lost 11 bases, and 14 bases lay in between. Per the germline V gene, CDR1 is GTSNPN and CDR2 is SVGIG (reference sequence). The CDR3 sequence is CAWSVALSVKQFF. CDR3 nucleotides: TGTGCCTGGAGTGTAGCCCTCAGCGTTAAGCAGTTCTTC.

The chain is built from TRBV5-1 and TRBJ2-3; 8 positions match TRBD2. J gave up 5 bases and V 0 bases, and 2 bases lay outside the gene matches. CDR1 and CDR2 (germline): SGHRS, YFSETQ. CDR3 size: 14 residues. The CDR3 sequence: CASSLDGRVDTQYF. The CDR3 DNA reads TGCGCCAGCAGCTTGGACGGGAGGGTAGATACGCAGTATTTT.

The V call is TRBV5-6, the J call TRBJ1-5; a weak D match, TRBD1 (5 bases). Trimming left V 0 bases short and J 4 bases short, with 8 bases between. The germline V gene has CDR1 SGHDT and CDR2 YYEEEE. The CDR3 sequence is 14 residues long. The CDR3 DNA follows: TGTGCCAGCAGCTTGGGACAGATAAATCAGCCCCAGCATTTT. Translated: CASSLGQINQPQHF.

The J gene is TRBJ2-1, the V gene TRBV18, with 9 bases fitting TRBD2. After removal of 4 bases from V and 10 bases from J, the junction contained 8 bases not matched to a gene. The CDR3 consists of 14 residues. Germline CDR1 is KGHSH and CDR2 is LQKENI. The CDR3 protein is CASSHAGTSYEQFF. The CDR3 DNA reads TGTGCCAGCTCACACGCCGGGACTAGCTACGAGCAGTTCTTC.

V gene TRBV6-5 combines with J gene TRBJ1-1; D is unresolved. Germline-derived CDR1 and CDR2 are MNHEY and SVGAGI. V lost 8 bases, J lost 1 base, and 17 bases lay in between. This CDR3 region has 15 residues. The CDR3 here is CASSIYAEKNTEAFF. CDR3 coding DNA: TGTGCCAGCTCGATTTATGCAGAGAAGAACACTGAAGCTTTCTTT.

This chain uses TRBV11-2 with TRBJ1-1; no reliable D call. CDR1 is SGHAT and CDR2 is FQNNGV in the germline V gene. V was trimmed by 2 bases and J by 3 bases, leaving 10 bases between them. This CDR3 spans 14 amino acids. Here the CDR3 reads CASSLPGRHTEAFF. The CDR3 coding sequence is TGTGCCAGCAGCTTACCCGGGCGCCACACTGAAGCTTTCTTT.

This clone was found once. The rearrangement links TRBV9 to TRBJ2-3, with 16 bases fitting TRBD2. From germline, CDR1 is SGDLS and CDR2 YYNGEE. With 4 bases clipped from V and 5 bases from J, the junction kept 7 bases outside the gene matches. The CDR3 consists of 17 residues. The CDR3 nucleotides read TGTGCCAGCAGCCCCGGGACTAGCGGGGGGGCGGAAGATACGCAGTATTTT. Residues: CASSPGTSGGAEDTQYF.

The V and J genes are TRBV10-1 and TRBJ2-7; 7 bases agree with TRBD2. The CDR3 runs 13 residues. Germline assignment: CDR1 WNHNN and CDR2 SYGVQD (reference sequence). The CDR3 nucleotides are TGCAGCACGGGCGGGGACTATTCCTACGAGCAGTACGTC. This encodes CSTGGDYSYEQYV.